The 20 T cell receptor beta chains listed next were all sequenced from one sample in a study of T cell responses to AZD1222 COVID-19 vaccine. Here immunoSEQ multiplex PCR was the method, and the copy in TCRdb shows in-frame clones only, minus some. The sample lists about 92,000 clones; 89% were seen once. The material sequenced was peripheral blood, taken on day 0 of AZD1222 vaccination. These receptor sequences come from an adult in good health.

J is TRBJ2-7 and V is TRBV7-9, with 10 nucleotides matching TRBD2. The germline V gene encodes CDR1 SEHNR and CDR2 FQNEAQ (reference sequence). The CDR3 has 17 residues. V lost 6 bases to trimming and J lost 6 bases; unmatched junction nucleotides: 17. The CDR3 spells CASRRTRDVTSGVEQYF. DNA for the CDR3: TGTGCCAGCAGACGGACGCGGGACGTTACTAGCGGGGTCGAGCAGTACTTC.

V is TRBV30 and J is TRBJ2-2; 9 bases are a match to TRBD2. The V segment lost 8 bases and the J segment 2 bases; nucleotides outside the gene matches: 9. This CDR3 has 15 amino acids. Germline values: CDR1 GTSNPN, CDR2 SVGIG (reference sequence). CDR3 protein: CARNQRGVNTGELFF. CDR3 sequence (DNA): TGTGCCCGTAACCAGCGGGGGGTTAACACCGGGGAGCTGTTTTTT.

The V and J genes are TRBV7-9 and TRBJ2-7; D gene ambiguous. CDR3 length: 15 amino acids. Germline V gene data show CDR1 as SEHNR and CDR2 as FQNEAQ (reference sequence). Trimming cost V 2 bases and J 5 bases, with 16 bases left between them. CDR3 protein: CASSLQGPVAHEQYF. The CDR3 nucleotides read TGTGCCAGCAGCTTACAAGGGCCGGTTGCTCACGAGCAGTACTTC.

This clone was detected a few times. CDR3 sequence reads: CASSEGTGGNSPLHF. CDR3 in DNA: TGTGCCAGCAGTGAAGGGACAGGGGGCAATTCACCCCTCCACTTT. The genes are TRBV6-1 and TRBJ1-6, with TRBD1 matching over 11 bases. Germline V gives CDR1 MNHNS, CDR2 SASEGT. CDR3 length: 15 residues. With 1 base clipped from V and 7 bases from J, the junction kept 0 bases outside the gene matches.

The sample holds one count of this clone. CDR3 loop: CASSLGPGRNYGYTF. CDR3 nucleotide sequence: TGTGCCAGCAGCTTAGGTCCGGGACGGAACTATGGCTACACCTTC. V usage is TRBV7-3 and J usage is TRBJ1-2, with D possibly matching TRBD1 (5 bases). Trimming took off 2 bases at V and 2 bases at J, with 12 bases between the two ends. Germline values: CDR1 SGHTA, CDR2 FQGTGA. This CDR3 is built from 15 residues.

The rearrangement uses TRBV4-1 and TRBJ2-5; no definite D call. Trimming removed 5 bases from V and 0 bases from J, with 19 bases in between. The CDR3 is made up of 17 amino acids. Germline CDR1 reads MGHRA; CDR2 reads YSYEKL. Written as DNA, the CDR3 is TGCGCCAGCAGCTCAAGATCTATGGCTACAGACCAAGAGACCCAGTACTTC. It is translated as CASSSRSMATDQETQYF.

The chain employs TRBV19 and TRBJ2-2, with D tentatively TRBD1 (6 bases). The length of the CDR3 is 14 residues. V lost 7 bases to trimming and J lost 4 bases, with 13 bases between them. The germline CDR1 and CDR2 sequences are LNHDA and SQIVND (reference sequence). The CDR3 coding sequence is TGTGCCAGTACTACCGGGACAACCACCGGGGAGCTGTTTTTT. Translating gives CASTTGTTTGELFF. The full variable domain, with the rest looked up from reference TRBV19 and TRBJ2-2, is DGGITQSPKYLFRKEGQNVTLSCEQNLNHDAMYWYRQDPGQGLRLIYYSQIVNDFQKGDIAEGYSVSREKKESFPLTVTSAQKNPTAFYLCASTTGTTTGELFFGEGSRLTVL.

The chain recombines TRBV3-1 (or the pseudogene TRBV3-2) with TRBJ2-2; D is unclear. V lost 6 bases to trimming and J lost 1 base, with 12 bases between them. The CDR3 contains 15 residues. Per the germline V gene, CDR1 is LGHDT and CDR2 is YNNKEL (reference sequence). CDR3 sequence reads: CASRYLARNTGELFF. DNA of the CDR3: TGTGCCAGCAGGTATTTAGCTCGGAACACCGGGGAGCTGTTTTTT.

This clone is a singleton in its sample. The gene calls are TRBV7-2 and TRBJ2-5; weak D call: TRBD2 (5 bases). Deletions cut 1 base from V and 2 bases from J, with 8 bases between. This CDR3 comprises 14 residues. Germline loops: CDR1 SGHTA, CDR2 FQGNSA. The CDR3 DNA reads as TGTGCCAGCAGCTTAGGTTGGGAGCAAGAGACCCAGTACTTC. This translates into CASSLGWEQETQYF.

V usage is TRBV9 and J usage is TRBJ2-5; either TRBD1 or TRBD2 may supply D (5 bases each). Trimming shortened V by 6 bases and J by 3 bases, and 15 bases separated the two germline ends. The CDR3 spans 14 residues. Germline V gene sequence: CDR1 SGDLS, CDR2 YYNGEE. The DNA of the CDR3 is TGTGCCAGCACCACCTATGGGGGAGAAGAGACCCAGTACTTC. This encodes CASTTYGGEETQYF.

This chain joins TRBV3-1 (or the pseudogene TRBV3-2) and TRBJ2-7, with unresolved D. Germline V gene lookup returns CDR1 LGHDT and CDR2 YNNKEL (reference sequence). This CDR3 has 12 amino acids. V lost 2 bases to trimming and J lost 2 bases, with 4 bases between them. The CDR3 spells CASSQSPYEQYF. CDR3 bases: TGTGCCAGCAGCCAATCTCCCTACGAGCAGTACTTC.

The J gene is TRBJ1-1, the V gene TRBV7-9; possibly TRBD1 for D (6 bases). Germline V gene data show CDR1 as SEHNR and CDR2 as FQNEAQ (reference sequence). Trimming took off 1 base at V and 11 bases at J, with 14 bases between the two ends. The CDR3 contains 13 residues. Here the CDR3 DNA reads TGTGCCAGCAGCTTAGAGTCAGGGGCGGCCGCTTTCTTT. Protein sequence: CASSLESGAAAFF.

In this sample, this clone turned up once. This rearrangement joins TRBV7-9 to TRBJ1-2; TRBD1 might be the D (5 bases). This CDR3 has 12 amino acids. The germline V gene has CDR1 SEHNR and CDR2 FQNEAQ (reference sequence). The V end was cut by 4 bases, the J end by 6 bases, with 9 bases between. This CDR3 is CASSWGGDGYTF. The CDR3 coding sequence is TGTGCCAGCAGCTGGGGAGGGGATGGCTACACCTTC.

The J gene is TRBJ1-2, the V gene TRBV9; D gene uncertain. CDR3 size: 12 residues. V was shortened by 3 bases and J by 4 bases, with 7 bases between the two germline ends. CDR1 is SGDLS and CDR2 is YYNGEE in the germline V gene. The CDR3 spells CASSEGGYGYTF. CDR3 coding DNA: TGTGCCAGCAGCGAAGGAGGCTATGGCTACACCTTC.

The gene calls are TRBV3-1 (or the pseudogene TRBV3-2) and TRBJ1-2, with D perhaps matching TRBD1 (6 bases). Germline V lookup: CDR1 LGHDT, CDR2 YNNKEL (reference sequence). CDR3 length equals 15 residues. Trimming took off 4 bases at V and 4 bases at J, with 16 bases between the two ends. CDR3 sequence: CASSPRDTEIYGYTF. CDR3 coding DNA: TGTGCCAGCAGCCCCCGGGACACAGAGATCTATGGCTACACCTTC.

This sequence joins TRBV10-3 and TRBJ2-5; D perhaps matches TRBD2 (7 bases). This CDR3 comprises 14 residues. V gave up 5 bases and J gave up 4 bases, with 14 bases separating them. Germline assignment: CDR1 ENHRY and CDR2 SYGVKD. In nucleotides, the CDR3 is TGTGCCATCAGTTCAAACGGGGGGCCAGAGACCCAGTACTTC. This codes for CAISSNGGPETQYF.

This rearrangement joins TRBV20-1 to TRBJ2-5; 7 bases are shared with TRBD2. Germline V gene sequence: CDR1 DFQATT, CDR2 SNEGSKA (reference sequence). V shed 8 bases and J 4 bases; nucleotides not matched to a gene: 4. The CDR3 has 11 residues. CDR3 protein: CSTPGGETQYF. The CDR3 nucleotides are TGCAGTACCCCGGGGGGAGAGACCCAGTACTTC.

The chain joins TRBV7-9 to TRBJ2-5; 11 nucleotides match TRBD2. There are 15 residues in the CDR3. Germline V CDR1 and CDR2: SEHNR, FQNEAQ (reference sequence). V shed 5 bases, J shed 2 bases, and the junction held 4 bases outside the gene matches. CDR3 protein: CASSGGLAEQETQYF. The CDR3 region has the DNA TGTGCCAGCAGCGGGGGACTAGCGGAACAAGAGACCCAGTACTTC.

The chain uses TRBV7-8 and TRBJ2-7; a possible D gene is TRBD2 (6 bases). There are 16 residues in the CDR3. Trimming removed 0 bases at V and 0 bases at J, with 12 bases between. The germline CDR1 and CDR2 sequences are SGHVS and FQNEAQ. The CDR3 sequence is CASSLAARGFSYEQYF. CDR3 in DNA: TGTGCCAGCAGCTTAGCGGCCCGGGGGTTCTCCTACGAGCAGTACTTC.

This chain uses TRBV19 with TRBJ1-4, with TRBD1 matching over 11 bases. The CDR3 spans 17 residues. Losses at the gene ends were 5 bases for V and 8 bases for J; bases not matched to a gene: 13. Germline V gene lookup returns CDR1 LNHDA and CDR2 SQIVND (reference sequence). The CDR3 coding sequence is TGTGCCAGTAGTTCCGGGACAGGGGGGAACCAACAGGAAAAACTGTTTTTT. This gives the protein CASSSGTGGNQQEKLFF.